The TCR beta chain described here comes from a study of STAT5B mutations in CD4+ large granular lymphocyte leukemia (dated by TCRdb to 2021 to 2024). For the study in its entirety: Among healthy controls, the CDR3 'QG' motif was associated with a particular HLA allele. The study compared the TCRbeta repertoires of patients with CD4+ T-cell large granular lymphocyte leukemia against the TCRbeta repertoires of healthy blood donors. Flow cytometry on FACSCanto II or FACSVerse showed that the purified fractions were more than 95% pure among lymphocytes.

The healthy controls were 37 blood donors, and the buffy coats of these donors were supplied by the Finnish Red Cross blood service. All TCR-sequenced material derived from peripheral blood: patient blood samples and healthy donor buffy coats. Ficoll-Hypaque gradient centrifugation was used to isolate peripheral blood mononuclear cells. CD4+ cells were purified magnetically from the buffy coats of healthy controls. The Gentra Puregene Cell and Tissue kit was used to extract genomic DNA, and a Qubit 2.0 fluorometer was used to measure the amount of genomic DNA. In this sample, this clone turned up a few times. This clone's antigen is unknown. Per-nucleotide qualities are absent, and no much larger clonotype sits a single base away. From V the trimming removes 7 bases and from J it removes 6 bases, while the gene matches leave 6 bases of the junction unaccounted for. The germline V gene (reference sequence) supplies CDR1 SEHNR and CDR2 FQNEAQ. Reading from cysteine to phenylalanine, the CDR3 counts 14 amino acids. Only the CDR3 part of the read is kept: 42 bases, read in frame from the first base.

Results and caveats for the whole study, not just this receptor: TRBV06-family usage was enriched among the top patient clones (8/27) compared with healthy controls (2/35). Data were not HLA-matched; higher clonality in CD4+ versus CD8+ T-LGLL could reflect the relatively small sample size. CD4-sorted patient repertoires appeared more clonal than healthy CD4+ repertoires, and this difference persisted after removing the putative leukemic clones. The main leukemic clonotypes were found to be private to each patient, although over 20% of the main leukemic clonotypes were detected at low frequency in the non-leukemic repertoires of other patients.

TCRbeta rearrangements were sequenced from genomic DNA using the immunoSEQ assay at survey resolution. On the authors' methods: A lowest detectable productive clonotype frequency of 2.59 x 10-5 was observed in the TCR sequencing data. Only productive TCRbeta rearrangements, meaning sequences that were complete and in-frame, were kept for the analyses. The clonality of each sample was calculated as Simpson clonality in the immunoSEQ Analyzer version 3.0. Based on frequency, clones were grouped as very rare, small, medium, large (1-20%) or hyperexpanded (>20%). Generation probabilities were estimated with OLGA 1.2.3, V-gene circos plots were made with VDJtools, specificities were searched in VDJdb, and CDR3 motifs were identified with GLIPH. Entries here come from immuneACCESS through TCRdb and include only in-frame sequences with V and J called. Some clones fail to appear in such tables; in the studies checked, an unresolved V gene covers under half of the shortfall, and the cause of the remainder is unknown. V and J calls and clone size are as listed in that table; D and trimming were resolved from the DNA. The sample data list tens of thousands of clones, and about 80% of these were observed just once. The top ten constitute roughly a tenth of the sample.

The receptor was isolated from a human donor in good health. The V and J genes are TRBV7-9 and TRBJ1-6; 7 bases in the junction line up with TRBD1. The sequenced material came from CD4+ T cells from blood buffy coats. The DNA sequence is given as TGTGCCAGCACCTCAGGGGGGCTTAATTCACCCCTCCACTTT. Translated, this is CASTSGGLNSPLHF.